The clone carrying this T cell receptor beta chain was seen repeatedly, ten times or more. Its antigen is as yet unknown. The record originates from a study of blood T cells in healthy people across ages. Study-wide results and caveats: Samples with more naive T cells showed higher observed beta diversity. Diversity estimates drawn from one million T cells were deemed underestimates. As age increased, TCR beta diversity per million T cells fell in a roughly linear fashion.

V lost 2 bases and J lost 0; bases outside the gene matches: 4. Germline V lookup: CDR1 MNHNY, CDR2 SVGAGI (reference sequence). The CDR3 contains 15 residues. At least 7 million PBMCs were isolated per sample. Together with a sample-barcoded 5' primer, a J-beta primer mix was included in a second PCR lasting about 6 to 11 cycles. TCRdb fed the 5' RACE reads into MiXCR, producing one record per CDR3 protein. The table has hundreds of thousands of distinct CDR3 sequences, 45% to 55% seen once; the top ten hold around 25%. This TCR was recovered from a man of 80 years or more in good health. Input material: blood. This chain connects TRBV6-6 to TRBJ2-7; 7 nucleotides line up with TRBD1. CDR3 in DNA: TGTGCCAGCAGTTACACGGACAGGAGCTCCTACGAGCAGTACTTC. Translating it yields CASSYTDRSSYEQYF.